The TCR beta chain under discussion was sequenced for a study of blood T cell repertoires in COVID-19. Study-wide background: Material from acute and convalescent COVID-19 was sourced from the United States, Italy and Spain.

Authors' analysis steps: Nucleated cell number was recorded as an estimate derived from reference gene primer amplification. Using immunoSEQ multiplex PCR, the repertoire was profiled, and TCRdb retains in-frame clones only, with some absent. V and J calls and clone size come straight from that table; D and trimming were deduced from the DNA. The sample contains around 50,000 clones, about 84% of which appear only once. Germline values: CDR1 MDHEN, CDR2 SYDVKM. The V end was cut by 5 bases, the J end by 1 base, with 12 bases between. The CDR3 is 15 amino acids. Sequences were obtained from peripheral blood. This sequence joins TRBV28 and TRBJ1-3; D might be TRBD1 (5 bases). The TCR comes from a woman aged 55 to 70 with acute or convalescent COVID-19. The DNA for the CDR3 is TGTGCCAGCAGTCCGCCGGGGACTTCTGGAAACACCATATATTTT. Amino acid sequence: CASSPPGTSGNTIYF.